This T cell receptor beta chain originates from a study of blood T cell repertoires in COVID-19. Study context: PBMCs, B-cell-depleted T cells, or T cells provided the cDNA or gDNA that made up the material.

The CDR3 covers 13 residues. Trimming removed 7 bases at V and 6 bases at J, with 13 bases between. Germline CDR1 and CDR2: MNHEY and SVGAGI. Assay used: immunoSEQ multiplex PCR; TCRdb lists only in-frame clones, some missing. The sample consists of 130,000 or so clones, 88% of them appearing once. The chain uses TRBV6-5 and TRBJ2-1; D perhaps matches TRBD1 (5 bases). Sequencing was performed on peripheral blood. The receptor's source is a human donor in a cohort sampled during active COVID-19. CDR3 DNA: TGTGCCAGCACTCTAGACAGCATCAATGAGCAGTTCTTC. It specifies CASTLDSINEQFF.